This TCR beta chain is drawn from a study of T cell changes during pregnancy in multiple sclerosis. Profiled with immunoSEQ multiplex PCR; TCRdb holds only in-frame clones, not every one. The table lists 35,000 to 45,000 clones, roughly 90% of them singletons. The CDR3 is 14 amino acids. Trimming left V 1 base short and J 0 bases short, with 3 bases between. Germline CDR1 and CDR2: LGHNA and YNFKEQ. The chain couples TRBV4-2 to TRBJ1-4; no clear D gene. The sequence was collected from a female donor with multiple sclerosis, enrolled in a pregnancy study. The sample in question was CD8+ T cells from peripheral blood mononuclear cells, obtained in the first trimester of pregnancy. As DNA, the CDR3 is TGTGCCAGCAGCCAAGTCACAACTAATGAAAAACTGTTTTTT. Amino acids: CASSQVTTNEKLFF.